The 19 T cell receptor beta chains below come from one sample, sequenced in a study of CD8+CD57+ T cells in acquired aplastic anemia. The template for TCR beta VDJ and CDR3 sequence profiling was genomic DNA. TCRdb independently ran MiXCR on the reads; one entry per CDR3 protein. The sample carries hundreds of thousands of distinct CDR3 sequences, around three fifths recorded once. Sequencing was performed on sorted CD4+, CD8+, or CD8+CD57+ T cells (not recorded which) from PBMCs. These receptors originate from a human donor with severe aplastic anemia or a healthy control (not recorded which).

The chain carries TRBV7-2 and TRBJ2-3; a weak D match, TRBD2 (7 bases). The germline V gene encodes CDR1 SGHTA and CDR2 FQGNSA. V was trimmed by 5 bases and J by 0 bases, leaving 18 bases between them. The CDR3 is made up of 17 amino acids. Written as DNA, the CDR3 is TGTGCCAGCAGCAACCGGGGGGCGGGGGCTAGCACAGATACGCAGTATTTT. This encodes CASSNRGAGASTDTQYF.

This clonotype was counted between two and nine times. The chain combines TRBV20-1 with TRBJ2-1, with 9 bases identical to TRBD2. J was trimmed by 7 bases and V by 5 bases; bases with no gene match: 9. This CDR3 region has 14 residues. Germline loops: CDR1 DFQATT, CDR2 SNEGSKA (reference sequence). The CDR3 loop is CSADPPLAGNEQFF. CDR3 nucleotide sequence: TGCAGTGCTGACCCCCCCCTAGCGGGGAATGAGCAGTTCTTC.

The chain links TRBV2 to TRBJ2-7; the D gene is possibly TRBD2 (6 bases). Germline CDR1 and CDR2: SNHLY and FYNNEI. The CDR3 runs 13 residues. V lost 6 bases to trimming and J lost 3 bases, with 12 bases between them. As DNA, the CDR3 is TGTGCCAGCAGCGGGAGAGAGAACTACGAGCAGTACTTC. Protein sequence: CASSGRENYEQYF.

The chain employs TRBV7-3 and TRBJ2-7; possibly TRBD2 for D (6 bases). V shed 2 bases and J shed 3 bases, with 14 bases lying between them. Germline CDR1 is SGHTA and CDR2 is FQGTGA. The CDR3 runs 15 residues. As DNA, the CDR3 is TGTGCCAGCAGCTTAGGTCTCCCGACTAGCTACGAGCAGTACTTC. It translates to CASSLGLPTSYEQYF. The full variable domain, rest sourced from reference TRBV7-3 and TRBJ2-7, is GAGVSQTPSNKVTEKGKYVELRCDPISGHTALYWYRQSLGQGPEFLIYFQGTGAADDSGLPNDRFFAVRPEGSVSTLKIQRTERGDSAVYLCASSLGLPTSYEQYFGPGTRLTVT.

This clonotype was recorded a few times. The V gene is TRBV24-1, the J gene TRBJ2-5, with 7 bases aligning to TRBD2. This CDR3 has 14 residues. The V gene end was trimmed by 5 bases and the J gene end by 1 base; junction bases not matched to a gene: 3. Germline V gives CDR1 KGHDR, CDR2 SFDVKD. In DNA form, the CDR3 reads TGTGCCACCAGTGCGGCTAGCGGCCAAGAGACCCAGTACTTC. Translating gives CATSAASGQETQYF.

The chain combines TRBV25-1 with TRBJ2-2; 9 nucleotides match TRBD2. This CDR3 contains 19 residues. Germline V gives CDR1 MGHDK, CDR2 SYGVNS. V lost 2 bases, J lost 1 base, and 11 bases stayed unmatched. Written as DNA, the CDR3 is TGTGCCAGCAGTGAAGACTTAGAGATAGCGGGGGAGAACACCGGGGAGCTGTTTTTT. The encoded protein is CASSEDLEIAGENTGELFF.

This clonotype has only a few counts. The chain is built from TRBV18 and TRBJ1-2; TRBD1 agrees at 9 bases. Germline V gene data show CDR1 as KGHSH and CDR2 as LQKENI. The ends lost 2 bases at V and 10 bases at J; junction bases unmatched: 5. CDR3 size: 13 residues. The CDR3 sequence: CASSPETGGDYTF. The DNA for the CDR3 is TGTGCCAGCTCACCAGAGACAGGGGGGGACTACACCTTC.

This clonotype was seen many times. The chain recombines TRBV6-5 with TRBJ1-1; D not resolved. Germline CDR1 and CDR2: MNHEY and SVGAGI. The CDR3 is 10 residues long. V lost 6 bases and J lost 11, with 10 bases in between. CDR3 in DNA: TGTGCCAGCAGAAAAGTCGCGGCTTTCTTT. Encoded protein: CASRKVAAFF.

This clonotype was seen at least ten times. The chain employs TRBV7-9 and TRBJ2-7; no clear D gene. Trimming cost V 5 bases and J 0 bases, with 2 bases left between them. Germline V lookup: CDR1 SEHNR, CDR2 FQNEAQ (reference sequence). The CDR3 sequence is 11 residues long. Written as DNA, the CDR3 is TGTGCCAGCAGCCCCTCCTACGAGCAGTACTTC. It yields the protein CASSPSYEQYF.

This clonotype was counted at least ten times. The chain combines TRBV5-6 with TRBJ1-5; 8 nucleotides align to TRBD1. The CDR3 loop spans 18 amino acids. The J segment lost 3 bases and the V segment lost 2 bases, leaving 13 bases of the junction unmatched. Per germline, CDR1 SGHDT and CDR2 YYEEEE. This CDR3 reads CASSFGGAGGLFNQPQHF. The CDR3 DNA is TGTGCCAGCAGCTTTGGGGGGGCAGGGGGCTTATTCAATCAGCCCCAGCATTTT.

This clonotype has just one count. The DNA for the CDR3 is TGTGCCAGCAGTGGCCGAGGGGACAGCCACTTCTCCTACGAGCAGTACTTC. It codes for CASSGRGDSHFSYEQYF. The chain combines TRBV7-2 with TRBJ2-5; 7 bases are shared with TRBD1. With the DNA end fitting TRBJ2-7 better, the J assignment may be wrong. Germline V gives CDR1 SGHTA, CDR2 FQGNSA. CDR3 length equals 17 residues.

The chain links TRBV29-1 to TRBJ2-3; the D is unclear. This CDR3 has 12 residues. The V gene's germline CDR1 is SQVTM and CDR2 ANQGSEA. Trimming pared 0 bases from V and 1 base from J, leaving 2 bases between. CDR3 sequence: CSVEEGTDTQYF. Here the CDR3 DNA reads TGCAGCGTTGAAGAGGGCACAGATACGCAGTATTTT.

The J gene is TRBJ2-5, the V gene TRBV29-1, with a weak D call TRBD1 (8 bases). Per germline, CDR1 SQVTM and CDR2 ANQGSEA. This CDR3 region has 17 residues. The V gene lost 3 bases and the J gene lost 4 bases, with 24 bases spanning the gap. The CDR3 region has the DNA TGCAGCGTTGAGGCCGACAGGGGAGGGCCAGCTAGAGAGACCCAGTACTTC. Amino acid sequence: CSVEADRGGPARETQYF.

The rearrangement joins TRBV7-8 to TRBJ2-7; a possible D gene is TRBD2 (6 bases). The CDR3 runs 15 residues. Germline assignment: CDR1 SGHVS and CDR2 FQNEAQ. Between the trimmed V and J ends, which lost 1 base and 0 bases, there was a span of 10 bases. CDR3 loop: CASSLVPGSSYEQYF. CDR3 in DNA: TGTGCCAGCAGCTTAGTCCCCGGGAGCTCCTACGAGCAGTACTTC.

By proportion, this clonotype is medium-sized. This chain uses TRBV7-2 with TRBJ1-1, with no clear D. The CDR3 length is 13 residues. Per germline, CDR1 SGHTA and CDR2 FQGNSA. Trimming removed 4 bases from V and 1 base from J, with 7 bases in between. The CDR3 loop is CASSYTENTEAFF. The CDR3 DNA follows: TGTGCCAGCAGCTATACAGAGAACACTGAAGCTTTCTTT.

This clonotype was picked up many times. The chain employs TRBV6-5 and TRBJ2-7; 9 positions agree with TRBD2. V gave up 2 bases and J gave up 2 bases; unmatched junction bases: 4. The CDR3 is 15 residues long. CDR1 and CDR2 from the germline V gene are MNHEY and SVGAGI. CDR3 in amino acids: CASSYLAGTTYEQYF. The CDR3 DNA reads TGTGCCAGCAGTTACCTAGCGGGGACTACCTACGAGCAGTACTTC.

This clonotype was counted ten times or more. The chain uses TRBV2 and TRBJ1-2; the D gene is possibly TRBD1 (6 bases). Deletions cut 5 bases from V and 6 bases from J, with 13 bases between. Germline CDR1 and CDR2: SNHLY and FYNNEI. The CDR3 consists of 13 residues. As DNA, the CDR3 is TGTGCCAGCAGTAATACAGGGTGGGATGGCTACACCTTC. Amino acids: CASSNTGWDGYTF.

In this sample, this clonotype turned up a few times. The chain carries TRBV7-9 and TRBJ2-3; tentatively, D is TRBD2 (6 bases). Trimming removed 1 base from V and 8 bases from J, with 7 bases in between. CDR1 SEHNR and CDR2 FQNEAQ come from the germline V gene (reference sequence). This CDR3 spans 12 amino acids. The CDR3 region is CASSLGGVTQYF. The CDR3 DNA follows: TGTGCCAGCAGCTTAGGGGGGGTTACGCAGTATTTT.

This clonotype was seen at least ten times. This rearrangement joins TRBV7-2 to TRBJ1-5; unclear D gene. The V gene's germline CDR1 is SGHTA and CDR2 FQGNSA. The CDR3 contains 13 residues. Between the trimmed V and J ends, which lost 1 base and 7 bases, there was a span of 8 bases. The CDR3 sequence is CASSLGVNQPQHF. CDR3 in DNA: TGTGCCAGCAGCTTAGGTGTAAACCAGCCCCAGCATTTT.